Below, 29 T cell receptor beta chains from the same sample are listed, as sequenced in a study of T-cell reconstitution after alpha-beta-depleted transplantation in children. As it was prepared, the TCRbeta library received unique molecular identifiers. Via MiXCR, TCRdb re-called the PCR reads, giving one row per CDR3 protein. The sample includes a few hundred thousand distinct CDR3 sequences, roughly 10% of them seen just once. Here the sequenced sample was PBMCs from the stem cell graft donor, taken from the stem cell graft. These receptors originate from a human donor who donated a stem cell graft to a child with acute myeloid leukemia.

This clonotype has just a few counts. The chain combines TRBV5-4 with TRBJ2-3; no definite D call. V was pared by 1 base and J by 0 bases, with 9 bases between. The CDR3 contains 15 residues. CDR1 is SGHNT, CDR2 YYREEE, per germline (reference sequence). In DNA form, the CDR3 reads TGTGCCAGCAGCTTGTTCAGCGCTAGCACAGATACGCAGTATTTT. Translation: CASSLFSASTDTQYF.

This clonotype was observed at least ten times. This CDR3 is CASSFSAGELFF. CDR3 bases: TGTGCCAGCAGTTTCTCGGCCGGGGAGCTGTTTTTT. The chain carries TRBV12-3 or TRBV12-4 and TRBJ2-2; no firm D call. This CDR3 has 12 amino acids. V was clipped by 3 bases and J by 6 bases, with 5 bases between them.

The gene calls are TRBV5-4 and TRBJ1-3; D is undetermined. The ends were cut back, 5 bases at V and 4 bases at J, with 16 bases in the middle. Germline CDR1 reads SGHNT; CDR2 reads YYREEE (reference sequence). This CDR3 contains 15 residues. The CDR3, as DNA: TGTGCCAGCAGTTCCCGGCCCAAGCGAGGAAACACCATATATTTT. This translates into CASSSRPKRGNTIYF.

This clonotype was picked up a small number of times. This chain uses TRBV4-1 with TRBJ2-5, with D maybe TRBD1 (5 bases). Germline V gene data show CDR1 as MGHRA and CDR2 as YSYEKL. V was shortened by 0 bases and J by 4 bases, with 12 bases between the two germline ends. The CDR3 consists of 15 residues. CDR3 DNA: TGCGCCAGCAGCCAAGAGGGGCAGGGCGCAGAGACCCAGTACTTC. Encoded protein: CASSQEGQGAETQYF.

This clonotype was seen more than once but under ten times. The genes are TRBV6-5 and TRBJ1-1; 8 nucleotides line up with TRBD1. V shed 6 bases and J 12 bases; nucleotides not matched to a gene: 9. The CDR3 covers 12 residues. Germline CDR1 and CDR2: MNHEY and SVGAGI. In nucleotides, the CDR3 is TGTGCCAGCAGACTTGACAGGGGATCTACTTTCTTT. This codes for CASRLDRGSTFF.

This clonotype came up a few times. In nucleotides, the CDR3 is TGTGCCAGCAGTGCCCTAGGGACCTTAAGCTCCTACAATGAGCAGTTCTTC. Residues: CASSALGTLSSYNEQFF. This sequence joins TRBV25-1 and TRBJ2-1; D is possibly TRBD1 or TRBD2 (5 bases each). The CDR3 has 17 residues. Per germline, CDR1 MGHDK and CDR2 SYGVNS. V dropped 4 bases and J dropped 0 bases, with 16 bases sitting between them.

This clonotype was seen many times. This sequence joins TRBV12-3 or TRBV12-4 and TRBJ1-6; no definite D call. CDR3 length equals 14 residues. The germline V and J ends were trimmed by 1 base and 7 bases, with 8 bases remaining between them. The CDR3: CASSLGGSNSPLHF. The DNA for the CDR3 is TGTGCCAGCAGTTTAGGCGGCAGCAATTCACCCCTCCACTTT.

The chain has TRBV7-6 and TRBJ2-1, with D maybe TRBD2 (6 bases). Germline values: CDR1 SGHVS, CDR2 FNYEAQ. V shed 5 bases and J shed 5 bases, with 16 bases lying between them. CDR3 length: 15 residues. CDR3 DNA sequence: TGTGCCAGCAGCCCGGGGGATTACCCAAACAATGAGCAGTTCTTC. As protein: CASSPGDYPNNEQFF. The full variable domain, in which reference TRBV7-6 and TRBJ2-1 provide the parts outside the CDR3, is GAGVSQSPRYKVTKRGQDVALRCDPISGHVSLYWYRQALGQGPEFLTYFNYEAQQDKSGLPNDRFSAERPEGSISTLTIQRTEQRDSAMYRCASSPGDYPNNEQFFGPGTRLTVL.

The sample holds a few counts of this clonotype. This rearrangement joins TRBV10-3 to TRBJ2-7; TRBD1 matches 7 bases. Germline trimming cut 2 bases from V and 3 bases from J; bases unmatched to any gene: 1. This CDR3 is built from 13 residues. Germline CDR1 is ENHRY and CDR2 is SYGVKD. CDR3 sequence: CAISEGTVYEQYF. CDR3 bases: TGTGCCATCAGTGAGGGGACAGTCTACGAGCAGTACTTC.

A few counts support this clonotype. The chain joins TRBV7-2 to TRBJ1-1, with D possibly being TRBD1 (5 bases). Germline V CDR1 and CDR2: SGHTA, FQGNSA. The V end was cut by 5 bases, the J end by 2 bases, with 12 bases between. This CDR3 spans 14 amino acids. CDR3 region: CASSPRRDNTEAFF. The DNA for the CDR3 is TGTGCCAGCAGCCCCAGGCGGGACAACACTGAAGCTTTCTTT.

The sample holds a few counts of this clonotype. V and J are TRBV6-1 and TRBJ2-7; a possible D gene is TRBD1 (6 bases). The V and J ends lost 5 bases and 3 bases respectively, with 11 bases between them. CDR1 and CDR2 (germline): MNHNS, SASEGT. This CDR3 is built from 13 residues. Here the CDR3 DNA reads TGTGCCAGCAGTCCCGACAGGATCTACGAGCAGTACTTC. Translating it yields CASSPDRIYEQYF.

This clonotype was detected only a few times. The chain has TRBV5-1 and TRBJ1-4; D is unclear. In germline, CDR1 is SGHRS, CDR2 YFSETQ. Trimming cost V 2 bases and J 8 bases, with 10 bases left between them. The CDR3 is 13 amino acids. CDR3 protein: CASSFMVGEKLFF. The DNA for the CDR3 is TGCGCCAGCAGCTTTATGGTCGGGGAAAAACTGTTTTTT.

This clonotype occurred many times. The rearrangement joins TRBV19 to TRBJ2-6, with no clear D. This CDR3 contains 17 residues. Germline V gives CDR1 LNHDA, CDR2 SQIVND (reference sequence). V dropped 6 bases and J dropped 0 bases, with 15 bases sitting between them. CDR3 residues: CASSVYVPSSGANVLTF. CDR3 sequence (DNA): TGTGCCAGTAGCGTGTATGTCCCCAGCTCTGGGGCCAACGTCCTGACTTTC.

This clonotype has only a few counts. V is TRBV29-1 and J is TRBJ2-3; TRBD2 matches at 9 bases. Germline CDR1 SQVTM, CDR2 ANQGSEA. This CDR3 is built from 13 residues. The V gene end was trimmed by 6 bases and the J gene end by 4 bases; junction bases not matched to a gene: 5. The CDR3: CSVQAGGADTQYF. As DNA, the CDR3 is TGCAGCGTGCAAGCGGGAGGAGCAGATACGCAGTATTTT.

As DNA, the CDR3 is TGTGCCAGCAAGCCCAGGGGGGGCGCCCGGGGCACTGAAGCTTTCTTT. Translation: CASKPRGGARGTEAFF. The gene calls are TRBV19 and TRBJ1-1, with 7 bases matching TRBD1. The CDR3 is 16 residues long. Trimming took 9 bases from V and 4 from J; bases not matched to a gene: 17. Germline loops: CDR1 LNHDA, CDR2 SQIVND (reference sequence).

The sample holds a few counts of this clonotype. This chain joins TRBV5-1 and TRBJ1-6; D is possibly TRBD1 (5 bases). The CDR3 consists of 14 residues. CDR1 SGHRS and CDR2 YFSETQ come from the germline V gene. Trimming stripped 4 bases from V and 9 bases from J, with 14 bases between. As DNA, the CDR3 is TGCGCCAGCAGCCAGGACATCAGGAGTTCACCCCTCCACTTT. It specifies CASSQDIRSSPLHF.

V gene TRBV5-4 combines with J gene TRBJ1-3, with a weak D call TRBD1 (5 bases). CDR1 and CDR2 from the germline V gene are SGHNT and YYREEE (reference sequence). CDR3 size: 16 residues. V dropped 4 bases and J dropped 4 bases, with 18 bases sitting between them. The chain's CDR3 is CASSLGDASSGNTIYF. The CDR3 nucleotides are TGTGCCAGCAGCCTGGGGGACGCCTCGTCGGGAAACACCATATATTTT. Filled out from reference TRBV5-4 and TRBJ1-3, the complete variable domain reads ETGVTQSPTHLIKTRGQQVTLRCSSQSGHNTVSWYQQALGQGPQFIFQYYREEENGRGNFPPRFSGLQFPNYSSELNVNALELDDSALYLCASSLGDASSGNTIYFGEGSWLTVV.

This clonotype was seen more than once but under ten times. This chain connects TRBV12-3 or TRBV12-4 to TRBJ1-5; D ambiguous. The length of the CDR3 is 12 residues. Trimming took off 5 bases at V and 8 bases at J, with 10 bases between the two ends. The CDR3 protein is CASSPTREPQHF. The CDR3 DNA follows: TGTGCCAGCAGTCCCACCCGGGAGCCCCAGCATTTT.

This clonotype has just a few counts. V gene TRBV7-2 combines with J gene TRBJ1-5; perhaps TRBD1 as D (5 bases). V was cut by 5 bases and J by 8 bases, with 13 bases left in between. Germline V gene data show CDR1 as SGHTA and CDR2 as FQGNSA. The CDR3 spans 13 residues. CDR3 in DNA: TGTGCCAGCAGCCTAGGACGGGACGAGCCCCAGCATTTT. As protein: CASSLGRDEPQHF.

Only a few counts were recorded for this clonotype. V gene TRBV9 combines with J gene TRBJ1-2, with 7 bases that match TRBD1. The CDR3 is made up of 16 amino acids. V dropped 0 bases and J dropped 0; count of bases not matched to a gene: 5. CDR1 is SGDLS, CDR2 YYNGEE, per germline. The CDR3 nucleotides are TGTGCCAGCAGCGTAGATGGGACAGAAGCTAACTATGGCTACACCTTC. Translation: CASSVDGTEANYGYTF.

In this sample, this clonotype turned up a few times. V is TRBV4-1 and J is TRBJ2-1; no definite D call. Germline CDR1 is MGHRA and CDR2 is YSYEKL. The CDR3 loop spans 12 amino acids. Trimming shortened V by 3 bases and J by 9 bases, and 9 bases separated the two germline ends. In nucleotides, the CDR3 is TGCGCCAGCAGCCACATCACGACTGAGCAGTTCTTC. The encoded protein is CASSHITTEQFF.

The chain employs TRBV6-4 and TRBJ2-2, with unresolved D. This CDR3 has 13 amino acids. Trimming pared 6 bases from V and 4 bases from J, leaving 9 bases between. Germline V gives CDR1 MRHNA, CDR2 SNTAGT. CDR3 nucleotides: TGTGCCAGCAGCTTCGAGGTCACCGGGGAGCTGTTTTTT. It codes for CASSFEVTGELFF.

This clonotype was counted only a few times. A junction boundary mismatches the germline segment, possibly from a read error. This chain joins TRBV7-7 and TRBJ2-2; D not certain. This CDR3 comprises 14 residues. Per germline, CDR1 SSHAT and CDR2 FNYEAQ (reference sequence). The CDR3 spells CASSHGRSSGELFF. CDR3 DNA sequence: TGTGCTAGCAGCCACGGCAGGAGTTCCGGGGAGCTGTTTTTT.

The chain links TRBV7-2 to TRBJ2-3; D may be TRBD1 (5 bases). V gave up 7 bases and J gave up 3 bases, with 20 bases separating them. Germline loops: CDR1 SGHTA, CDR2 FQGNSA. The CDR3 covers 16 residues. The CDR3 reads CASTVGAGRVTDTQYF. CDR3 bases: TGTGCCAGCACTGTAGGTGCCGGCAGGGTAACAGATACGCAGTATTTT.

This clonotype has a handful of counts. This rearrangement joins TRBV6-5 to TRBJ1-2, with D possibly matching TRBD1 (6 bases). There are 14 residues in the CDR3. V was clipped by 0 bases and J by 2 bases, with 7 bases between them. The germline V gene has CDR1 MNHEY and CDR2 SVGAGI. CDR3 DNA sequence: TGTGCCAGCAGTTACTCCCAGGGGAACTATGGCTACACCTTC. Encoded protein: CASSYSQGNYGYTF.

CDR3 coding DNA: TGCAGCGTTGTTGTGGGGGACTCCTACGAGCAGTACTTC. It is translated as CSVVVGDSYEQYF. The chain links TRBV29-1 to TRBJ2-7; the D call may be TRBD1 or TRBD2 (5 bases each). V was shortened by 4 bases and J by 0 bases, with 10 bases between the two germline ends. Per germline, CDR1 SQVTM and CDR2 ANQGSEA. The CDR3 spans 13 residues.

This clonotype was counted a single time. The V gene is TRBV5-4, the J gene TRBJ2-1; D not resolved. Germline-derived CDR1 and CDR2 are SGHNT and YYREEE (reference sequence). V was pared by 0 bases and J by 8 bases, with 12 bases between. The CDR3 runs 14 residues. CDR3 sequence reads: CASSLDSLPYEQFF. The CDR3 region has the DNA TGTGCCAGCAGCTTGGACTCGCTTCCCTATGAGCAGTTCTTC.

The CDR3: CASSLGVLGDYGYTF. CDR3 nucleotide sequence: TGTGCCAGCAGTTTGGGGGTTCTGGGGGACTATGGCTACACCTTC. This chain joins TRBV12-3 or TRBV12-4 and TRBJ1-2; TRBD1 is a possible D gene (5 bases). V lost 3 bases and J 3 bases, leaving 14 bases between the germline ends. The CDR3 is 15 residues long.

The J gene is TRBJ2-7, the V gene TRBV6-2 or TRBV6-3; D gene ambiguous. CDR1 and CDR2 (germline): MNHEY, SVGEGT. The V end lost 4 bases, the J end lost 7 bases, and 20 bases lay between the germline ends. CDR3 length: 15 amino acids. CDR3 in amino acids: CASSSTDPTLGEQYF. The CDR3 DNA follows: TGTGCCAGCAGTTCCACCGATCCCACCTTGGGAGAGCAGTACTTC.